This T cell receptor (beta chain) was recorded in a study of cytomegalovirus exposure and HLA in healthy donors. Healthy people donating bone marrow made up the donors. The PCR contained 60 Vbeta and 13 Jbeta primers. Sequenced by immunoSEQ multiplex PCR; TCRdb stores in-frame clones only, minus some. The table records 80,000 to 130,000 clones, approximately 81% of them present only once. The study, taken as a whole, reports: In vitro experiments confirmed that a few CMV-associated chains were specific for CMV antigens. It was only CMV serostatus that was available as immune exposure information.

This CDR3 region has 21 residues. Worth noting for this clone: What it recognizes is unknown.

Material: PBMCs. V and J are TRBV21-1 and TRBJ2-1; TRBD2 is the table's D call and was not checked against the DNA. TRBV21-1 is marked as a pseudogene. This TCR came from a female donor in good health and CMV-seropositive. CDR3 amino acids: CASSKVARRRRREGGLNEQFF. The CDR3 nucleotides are TGTGCCAGCAGCAAAGTCGCCCGCCGTAGGAGGAGGGAGGGGGGATTGAATGAGCAGTTCTTC.